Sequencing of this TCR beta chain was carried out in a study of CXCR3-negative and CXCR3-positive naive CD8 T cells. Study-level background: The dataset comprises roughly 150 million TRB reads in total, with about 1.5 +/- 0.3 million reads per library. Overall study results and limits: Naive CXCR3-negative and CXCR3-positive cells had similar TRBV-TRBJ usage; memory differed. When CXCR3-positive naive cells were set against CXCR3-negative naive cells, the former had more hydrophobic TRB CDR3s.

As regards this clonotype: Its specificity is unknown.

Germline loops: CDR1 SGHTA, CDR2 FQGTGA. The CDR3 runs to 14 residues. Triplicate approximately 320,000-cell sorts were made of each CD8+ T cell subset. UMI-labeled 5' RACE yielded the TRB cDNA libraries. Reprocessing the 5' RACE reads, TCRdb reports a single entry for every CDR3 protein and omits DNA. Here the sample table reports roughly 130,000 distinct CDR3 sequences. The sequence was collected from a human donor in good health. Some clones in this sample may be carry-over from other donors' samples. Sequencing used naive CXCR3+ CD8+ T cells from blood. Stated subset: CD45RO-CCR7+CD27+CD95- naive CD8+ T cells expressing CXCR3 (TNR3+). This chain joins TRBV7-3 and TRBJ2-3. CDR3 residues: CASSSAGGADTQYF.